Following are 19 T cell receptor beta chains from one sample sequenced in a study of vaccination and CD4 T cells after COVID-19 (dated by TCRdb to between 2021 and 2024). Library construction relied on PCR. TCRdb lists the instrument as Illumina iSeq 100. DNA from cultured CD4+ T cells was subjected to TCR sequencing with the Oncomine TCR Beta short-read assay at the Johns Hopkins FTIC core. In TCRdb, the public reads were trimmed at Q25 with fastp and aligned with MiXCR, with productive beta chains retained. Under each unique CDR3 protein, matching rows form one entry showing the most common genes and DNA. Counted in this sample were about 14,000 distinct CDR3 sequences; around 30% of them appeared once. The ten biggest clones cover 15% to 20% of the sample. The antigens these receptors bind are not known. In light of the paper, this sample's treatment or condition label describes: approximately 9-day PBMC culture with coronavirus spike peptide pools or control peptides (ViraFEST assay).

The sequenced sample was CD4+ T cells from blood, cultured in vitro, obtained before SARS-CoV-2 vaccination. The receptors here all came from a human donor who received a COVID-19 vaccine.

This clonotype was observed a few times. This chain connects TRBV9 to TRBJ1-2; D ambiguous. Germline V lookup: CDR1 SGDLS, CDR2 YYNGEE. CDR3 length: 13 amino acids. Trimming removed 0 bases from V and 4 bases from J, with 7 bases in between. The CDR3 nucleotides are TGTGCCAGCAGCGTAGACAGCTCCTATGGCTACACCTTC. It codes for CASSVDSSYGYTF. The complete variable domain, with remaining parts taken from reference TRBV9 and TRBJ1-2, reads DSGVTQTPKHLITATGQRVTLRCSPRSGDLSVYWYQQSLDQGLQFLIQYYNGEERAKGNILERFSAQQFPDLHSELNLSSLELGDSALYFCASSVDSSYGYTFGSGTRLTVV.

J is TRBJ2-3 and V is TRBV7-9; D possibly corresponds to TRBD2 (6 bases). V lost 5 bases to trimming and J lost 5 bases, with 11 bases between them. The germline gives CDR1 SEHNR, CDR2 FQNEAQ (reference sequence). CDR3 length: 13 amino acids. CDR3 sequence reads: CASSIDGGDTQYF. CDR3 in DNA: TGTGCCAGCAGCATAGACGGGGGAGATACGCAGTATTTT.

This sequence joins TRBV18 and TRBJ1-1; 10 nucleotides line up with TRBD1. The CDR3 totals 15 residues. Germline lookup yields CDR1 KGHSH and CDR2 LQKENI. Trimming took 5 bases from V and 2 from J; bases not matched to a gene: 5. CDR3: CASSFKTGGNTEAFF. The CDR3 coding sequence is TGTGCCAGCTCATTCAAGACAGGGGGCAACACTGAAGCTTTCTTT. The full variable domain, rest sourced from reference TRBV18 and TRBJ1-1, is NAGVMQNPRHLVRRRGQEARLRCSPMKGHSHVYWYRQLPEEGLKFMVYLQKENIIDESGMPKERFSAEFPKEGPSILRIQQVVRGDSAAYFCASSFKTGGNTEAFFGQGTRLTVV.

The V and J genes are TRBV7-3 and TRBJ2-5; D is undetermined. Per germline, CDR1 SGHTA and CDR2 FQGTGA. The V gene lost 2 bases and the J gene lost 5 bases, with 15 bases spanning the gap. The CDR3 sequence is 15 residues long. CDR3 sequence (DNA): TGTGCCAGCAGCTTAGGGGTTCGGCCGGGCGAGACCCAGTACTTC. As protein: CASSLGVRPGETQYF.

The CDR3 DNA reads TGTGCCAGCAGTTTAGCCGGGACAGGGGGGAACTATGGCTACACCTTC. It is translated as CASSLAGTGGNYGYTF. The chain is built from TRBV12-3 or TRBV12-4 and TRBJ1-2; 11 bases fit TRBD1. The CDR3 has 16 amino acids. The V and J ends lost 0 bases and 2 bases, in that order; junction bases with no gene match: 2.

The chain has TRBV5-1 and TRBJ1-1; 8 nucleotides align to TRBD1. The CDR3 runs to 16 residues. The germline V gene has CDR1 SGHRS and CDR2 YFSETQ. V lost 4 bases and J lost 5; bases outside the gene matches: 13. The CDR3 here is CASSPIPATGVTEAFF. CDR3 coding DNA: TGCGCCAGCAGCCCCATACCCGCGACAGGGGTTACTGAAGCTTTCTTT.

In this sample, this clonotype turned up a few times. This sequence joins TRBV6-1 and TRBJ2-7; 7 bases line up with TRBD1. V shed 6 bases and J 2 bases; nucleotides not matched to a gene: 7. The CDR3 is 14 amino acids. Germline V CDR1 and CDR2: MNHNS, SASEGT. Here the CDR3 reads CASREPGQTYEQYF. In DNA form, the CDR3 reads TGTGCCAGCAGGGAACCGGGACAGACCTACGAGCAGTACTTC.

Written as DNA, the CDR3 is TGTGCCAGCAGCCAAGATCTAGAGAAGGCTAGCGGTGGGGATACGCAGTATTTT. Translated: CASSQDLEKASGGDTQYF. The chain uses TRBV3-1 and TRBJ2-3, with 7 positions matching TRBD2. J lost 6 bases, V lost 0 bases, and 15 bases had no gene match. CDR1 and CDR2 (germline): LGHDT, YNNKEL (reference sequence). The CDR3 spans 18 residues.

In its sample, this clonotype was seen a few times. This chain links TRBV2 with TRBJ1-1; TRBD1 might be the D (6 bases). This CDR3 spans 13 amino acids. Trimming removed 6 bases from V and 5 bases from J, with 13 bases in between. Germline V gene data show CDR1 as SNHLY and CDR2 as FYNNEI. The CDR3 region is CASRHGGGTEAFF. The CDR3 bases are TGTGCCAGCAGACATGGAGGGGGAACTGAAGCTTTCTTT.

CDR3 loop: CASSDRVSDTQYF. CDR3 coding DNA: TGTGCCAGCAGCGACAGGGTTTCGGATACGCAGTATTTT. The chain links TRBV6-1 to TRBJ2-3; TRBD1 aligns across 7 bases. Germline-derived CDR1 and CDR2 are MNHNS and SASEGT. CDR3 size: 13 residues. With 6 bases clipped from V and 6 bases from J, the junction kept 6 bases outside the gene matches.

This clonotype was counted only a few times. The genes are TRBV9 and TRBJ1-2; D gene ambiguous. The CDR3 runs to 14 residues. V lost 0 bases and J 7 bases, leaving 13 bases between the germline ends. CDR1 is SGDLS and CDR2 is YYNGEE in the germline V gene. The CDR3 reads CASSVVLTAGGYTF. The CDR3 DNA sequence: TGTGCCAGCAGCGTAGTTTTGACCGCGGGTGGCTACACCTTC.

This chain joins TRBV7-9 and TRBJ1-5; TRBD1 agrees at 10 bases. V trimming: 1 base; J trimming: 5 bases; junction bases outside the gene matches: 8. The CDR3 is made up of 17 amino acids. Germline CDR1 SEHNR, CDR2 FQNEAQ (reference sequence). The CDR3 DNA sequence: TGTGCCAGCAGCTTAGTAGGCCCGACAGGGGGCTATCAGCCCCAGCATTTT. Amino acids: CASSLVGPTGGYQPQHF.

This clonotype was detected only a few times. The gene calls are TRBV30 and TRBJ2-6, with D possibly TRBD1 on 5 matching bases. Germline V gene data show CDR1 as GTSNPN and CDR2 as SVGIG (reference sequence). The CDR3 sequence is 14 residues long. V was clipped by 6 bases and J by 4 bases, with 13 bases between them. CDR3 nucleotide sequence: TGTGCCTGCAATCAGGGTCCCGGGGCCAACGTCCTGACTTTC. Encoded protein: CACNQGPGANVLTF.

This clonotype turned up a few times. The CDR3 loop is CASSLRGTPTYEQYF. The CDR3 coding sequence is TGTGCCAGCAGCTTAAGGGGGACACCGACCTACGAGCAGTACTTC. This chain links TRBV7-9 with TRBJ2-7, with TRBD1 as a possible D gene (6 bases). Trimming stripped 2 bases from V and 2 bases from J, with 13 bases between. The CDR3 is 15 amino acids. The V gene's germline CDR1 is SEHNR and CDR2 FQNEAQ (reference sequence). Drawing the rest from reference TRBV7-9 and TRBJ2-7, the complete variable domain is DTGVSQNPRHKITKRGQNVTFRCDPISEHNRLYWYRQTLGQGPEFLTYFQNEAQLEKSRLLSDRFSAERPKGSFSTLEIQRTEQGDSAMYLCASSLRGTPTYEQYFGPGTRLTVT.

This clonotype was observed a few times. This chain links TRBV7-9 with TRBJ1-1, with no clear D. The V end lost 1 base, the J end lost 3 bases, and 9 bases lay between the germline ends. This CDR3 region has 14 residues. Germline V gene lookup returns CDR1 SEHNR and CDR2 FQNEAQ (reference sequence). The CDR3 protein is CASSLGFTDTEAFF. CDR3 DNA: TGTGCCAGCAGCTTAGGTTTTACAGACACTGAAGCTTTCTTT. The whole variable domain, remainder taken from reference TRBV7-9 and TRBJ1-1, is DTGVSQNPRHKITKRGQNVTFRCDPISEHNRLYWYRQTLGQGPEFLTYFQNEAQLEKSRLLSDRFSAERPKGSFSTLEIQRTEQGDSAMYLCASSLGFTDTEAFFGQGTRLTVV.

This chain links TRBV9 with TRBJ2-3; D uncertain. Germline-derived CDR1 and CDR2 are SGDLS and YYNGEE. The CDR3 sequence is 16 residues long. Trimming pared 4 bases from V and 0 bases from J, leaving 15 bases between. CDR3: CASSQTSPPSTDTQYF. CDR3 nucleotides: TGTGCCAGCAGCCAAACCTCTCCACCTAGCACAGATACGCAGTATTTT. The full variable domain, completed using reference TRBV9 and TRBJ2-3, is DSGVTQTPKHLITATGQRVTLRCSPRSGDLSVYWYQQSLDQGLQFLIQYYNGEERAKGNILERFSAQQFPDLHSELNLSSLELGDSALYFCASSQTSPPSTDTQYFGPGTRLTVL.

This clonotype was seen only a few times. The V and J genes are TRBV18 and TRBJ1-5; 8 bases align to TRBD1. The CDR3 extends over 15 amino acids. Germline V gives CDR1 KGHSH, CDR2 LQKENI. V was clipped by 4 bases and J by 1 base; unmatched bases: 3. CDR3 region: CASSLGQGSNQPQHF. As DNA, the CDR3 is TGTGCCAGCTCACTAGGACAGGGCAGCAATCAGCCCCAGCATTTT.

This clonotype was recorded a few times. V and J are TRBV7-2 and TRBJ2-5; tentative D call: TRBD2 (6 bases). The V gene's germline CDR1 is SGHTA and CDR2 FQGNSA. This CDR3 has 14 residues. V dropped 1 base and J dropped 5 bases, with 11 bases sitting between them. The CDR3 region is CASSLGLVAETQYF. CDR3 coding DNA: TGTGCCAGCAGCTTAGGACTAGTAGCCGAGACCCAGTACTTC.

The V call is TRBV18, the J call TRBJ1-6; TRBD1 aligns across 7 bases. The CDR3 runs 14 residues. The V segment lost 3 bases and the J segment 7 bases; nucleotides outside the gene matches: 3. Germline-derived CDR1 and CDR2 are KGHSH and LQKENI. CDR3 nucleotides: TGTGCCAGCTCACCGGGACAGTTAAATTCACCCCTCCACTTT. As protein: CASSPGQLNSPLHF.